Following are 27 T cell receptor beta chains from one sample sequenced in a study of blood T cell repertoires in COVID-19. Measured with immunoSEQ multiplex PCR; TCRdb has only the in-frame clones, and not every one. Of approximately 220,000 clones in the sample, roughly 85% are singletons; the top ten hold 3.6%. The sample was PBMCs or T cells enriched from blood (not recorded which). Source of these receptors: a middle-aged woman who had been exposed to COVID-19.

This chain's CDR3 is CASSFYRAGEQYF. The CDR3 DNA follows: TGTGCCAGCAGCTTCTACAGGGCCGGGGAGCAGTACTTC. The chain carries TRBV7-2 and TRBJ2-7; maybe TRBD1 (6 bases). V lost 3 bases to trimming and J lost 7 bases, with 13 bases between them. The CDR3 has 13 amino acids. Per germline, CDR1 SGHTA and CDR2 FQGNSA.

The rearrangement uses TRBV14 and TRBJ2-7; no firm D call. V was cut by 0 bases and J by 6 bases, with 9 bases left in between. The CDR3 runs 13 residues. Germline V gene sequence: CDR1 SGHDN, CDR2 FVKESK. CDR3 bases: TGTGCCAGCAGCCAAGATGGCACAAGCGAGCAGTACTTC. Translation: CASSQDGTSEQYF. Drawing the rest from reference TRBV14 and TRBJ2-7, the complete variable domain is EAGVTQFPSHSVIEKGQTVTLRCDPISGHDNLYWYRRVMGKEIKFLLHFVKESKQDESGMPNNRFLAERTGGTYSTLKVQPAELEDSGVYFCASSQDGTSEQYFGPGTRLTVT.

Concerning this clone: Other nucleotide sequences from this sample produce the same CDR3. CDR3 nucleotide sequence: TGTGCCAGCAGTCCCTCGAGAGTACCCCAAGAGACCCAGTACTTC. Encoded protein: CASSPSRVPQETQYF. V usage is TRBV6-6 and J usage is TRBJ2-5; D is ambiguous. Germline V gives CDR1 MNHNY, CDR2 SVGAGI (reference sequence). The CDR3 covers 15 residues. V was cut by 5 bases and J by 1 base, with 14 bases left in between.

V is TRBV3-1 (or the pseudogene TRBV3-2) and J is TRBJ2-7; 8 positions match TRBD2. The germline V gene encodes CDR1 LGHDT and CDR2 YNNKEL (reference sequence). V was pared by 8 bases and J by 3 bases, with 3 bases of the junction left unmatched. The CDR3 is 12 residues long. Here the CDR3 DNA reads TGTGCCAGCGGGAGCGGGAGCTACGAGCAGTACTTC. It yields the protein CASGSGSYEQYF.

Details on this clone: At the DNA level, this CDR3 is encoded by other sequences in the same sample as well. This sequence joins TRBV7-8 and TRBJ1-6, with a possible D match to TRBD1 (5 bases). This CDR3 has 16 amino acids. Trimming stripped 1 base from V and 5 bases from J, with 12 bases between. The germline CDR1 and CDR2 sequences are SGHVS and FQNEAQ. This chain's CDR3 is CASSLDTGLNNSPLHF. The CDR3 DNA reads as TGTGCCAGCAGCTTAGATACGGGACTAAATAATTCACCCCTCCACTTT.

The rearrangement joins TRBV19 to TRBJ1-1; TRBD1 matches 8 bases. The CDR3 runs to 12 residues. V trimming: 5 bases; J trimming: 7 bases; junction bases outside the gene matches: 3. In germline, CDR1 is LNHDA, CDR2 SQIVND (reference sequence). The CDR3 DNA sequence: TGTGCCAGTAGTTACGGACAGGGTGAAGCTTTCTTT. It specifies CASSYGQGEAFF.

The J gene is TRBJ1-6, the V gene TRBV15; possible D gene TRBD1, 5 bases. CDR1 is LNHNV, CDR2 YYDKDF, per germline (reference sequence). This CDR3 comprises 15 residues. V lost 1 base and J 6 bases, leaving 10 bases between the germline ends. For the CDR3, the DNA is TGTGCCACCAGCAGAGGGGGGGTTGGTAATTCACCCCTCCACTTT. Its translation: CATSRGGVGNSPLHF.

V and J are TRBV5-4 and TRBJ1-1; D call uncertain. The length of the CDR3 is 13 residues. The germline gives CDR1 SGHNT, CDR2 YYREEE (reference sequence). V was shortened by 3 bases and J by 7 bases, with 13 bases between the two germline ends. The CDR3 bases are TGTGCCAGCAGCTCTACAGCAAAAGATGAAGCTTTCTTT. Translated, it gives CASSSTAKDEAFF. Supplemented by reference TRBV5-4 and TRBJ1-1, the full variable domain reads ETGVTQSPTHLIKTRGQQVTLRCSSQSGHNTVSWYQQALGQGPQFIFQYYREEENGRGNFPPRFSGLQFPNYSSELNVNALELDDSALYLCASSSTAKDEAFFGQGTRLTVV.

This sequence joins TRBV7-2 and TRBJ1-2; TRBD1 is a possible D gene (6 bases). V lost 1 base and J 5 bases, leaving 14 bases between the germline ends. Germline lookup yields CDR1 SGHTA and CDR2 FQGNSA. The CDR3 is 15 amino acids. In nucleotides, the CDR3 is TGTGCCAGCAGCTTAGGGCCCGACAGGACTTATGGCTACACCTTC. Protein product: CASSLGPDRTYGYTF. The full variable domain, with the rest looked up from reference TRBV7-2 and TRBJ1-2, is GAGVSQSPSNKVTEKGKDVELRCDPISGHTALYWYRQSLGQGLEFLIYFQGNSAPDKSGLPSDRFSAERTGGSVSTLTIQRTQQEDSAVYLCASSLGPDRTYGYTFGSGTRLTVV.

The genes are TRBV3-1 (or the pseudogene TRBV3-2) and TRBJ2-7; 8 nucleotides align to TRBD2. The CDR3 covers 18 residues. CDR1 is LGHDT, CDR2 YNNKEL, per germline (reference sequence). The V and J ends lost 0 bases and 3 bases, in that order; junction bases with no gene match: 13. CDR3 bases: TGTGCCAGCAGCCAAGATGATGGCGGGGGGTCATCAAACTACGAGCAGTACTTC. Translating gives CASSQDDGGGSSNYEQYF.

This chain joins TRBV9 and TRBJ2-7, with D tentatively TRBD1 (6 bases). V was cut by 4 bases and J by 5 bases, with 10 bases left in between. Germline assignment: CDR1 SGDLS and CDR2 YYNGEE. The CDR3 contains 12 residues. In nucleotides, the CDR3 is TGTGCCAGCAGCAGTCGACAGGACGAGCAGTACTTC. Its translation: CASSSRQDEQYF.

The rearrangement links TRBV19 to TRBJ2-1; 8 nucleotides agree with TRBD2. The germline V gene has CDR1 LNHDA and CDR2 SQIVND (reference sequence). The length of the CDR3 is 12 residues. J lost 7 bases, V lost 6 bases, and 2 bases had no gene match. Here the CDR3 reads CASRLAGNEQFF. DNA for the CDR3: TGTGCCAGTAGGCTAGCGGGTAATGAGCAGTTCTTC.

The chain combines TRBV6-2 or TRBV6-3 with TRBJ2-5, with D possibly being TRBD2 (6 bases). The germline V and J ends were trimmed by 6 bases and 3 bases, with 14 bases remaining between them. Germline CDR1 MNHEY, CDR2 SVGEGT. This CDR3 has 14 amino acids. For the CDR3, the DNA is TGTGCCAGCAGCCCTGGGACTTACGAAGAGACCCAGTACTTC. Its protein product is CASSPGTYEETQYF.

The CDR3 loop reads CAWSVGETDGYTF. CDR3 DNA: TGTGCCTGGAGTGTAGGGGAAACAGATGGCTACACCTTC. V usage is TRBV30 and J usage is TRBJ1-2; D might be TRBD1 (5 bases). The CDR3 is 13 residues long. The germline gives CDR1 GTSNPN, CDR2 SVGIG (reference sequence). The ends were cut back, 0 bases at V and 6 bases at J, with 11 bases in the middle.

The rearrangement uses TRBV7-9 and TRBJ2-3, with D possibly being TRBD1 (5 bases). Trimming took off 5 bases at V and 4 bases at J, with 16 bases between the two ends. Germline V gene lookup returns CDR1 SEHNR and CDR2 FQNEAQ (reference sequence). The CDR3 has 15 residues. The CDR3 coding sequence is TGTGCCAGCAGCACAACCCGAATAGGGGCAGATACGCAGTATTTT. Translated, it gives CASSTTRIGADTQYF.

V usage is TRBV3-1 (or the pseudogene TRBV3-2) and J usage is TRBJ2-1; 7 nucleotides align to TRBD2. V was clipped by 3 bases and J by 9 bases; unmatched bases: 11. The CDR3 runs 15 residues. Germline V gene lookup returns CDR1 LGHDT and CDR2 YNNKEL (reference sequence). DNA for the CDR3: TGTGCCAGCAGCCACAGGAGTCGAAGGGAGGGTGAGCAGTTCTTC. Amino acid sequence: CASSHRSRREGEQFF.

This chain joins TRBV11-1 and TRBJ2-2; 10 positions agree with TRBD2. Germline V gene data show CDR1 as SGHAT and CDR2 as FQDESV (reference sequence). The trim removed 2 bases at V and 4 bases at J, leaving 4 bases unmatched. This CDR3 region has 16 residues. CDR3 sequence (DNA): TGTGCCAGCAGCTTACTAGCGGGGGCCCTCACCGGGGAGCTGTTTTTT. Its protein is CASSLLAGALTGELFF.

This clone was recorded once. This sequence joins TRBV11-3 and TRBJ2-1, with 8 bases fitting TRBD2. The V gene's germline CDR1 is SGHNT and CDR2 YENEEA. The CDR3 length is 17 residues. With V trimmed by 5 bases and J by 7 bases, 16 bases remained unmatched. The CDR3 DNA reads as TGTGCCAGCAGCCCCGGACTAGCCCGGGGGGGGAGGAATGAGCAGTTCTTC. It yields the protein CASSPGLARGGRNEQFF.

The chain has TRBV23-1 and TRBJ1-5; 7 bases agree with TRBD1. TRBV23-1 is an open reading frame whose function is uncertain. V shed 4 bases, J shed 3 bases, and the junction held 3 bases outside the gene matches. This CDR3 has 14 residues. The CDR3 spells CASSRTGDNQPQHF. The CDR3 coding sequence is TGCGCCAGCAGTCGAACAGGGGACAATCAGCCCCAGCATTTT.

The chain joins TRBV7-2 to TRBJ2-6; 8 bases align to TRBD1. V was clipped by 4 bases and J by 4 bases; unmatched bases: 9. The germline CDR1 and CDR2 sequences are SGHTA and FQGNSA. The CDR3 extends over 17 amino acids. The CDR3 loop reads CASSYLGQGTGANVLTF. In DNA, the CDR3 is TGTGCCAGCAGCTATCTCGGACAGGGAACGGGGGCCAACGTCCTGACTTTC.

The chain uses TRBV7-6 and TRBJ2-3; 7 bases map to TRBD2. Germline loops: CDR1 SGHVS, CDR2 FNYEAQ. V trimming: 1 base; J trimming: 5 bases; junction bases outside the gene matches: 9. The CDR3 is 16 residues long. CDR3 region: CASSLGGGGTGDTQYF. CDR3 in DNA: TGTGCCAGCAGCTTAGGGGGCGGGGGAACGGGAGATACGCAGTATTTT.

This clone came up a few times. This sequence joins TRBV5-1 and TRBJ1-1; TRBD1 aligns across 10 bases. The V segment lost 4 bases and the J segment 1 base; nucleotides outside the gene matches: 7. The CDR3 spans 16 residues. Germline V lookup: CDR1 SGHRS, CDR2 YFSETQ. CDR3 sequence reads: CASSTTGTGENTEAFF. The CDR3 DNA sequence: TGCGCCAGCAGCACGACCGGGACAGGGGAGAACACTGAAGCTTTCTTT.

The CDR3 loop is CASSPTGGAGYGYTF. CDR3 nucleotide sequence: TGTGCCAGCAGCCCGACAGGGGGCGCCGGCTATGGCTACACCTTC. V and J are TRBV7-2 and TRBJ1-2, with 10 bases aligning to TRBD1. CDR1 is SGHTA and CDR2 is FQGNSA in the germline V gene. The V segment lost 5 bases and the J segment 4 bases; nucleotides outside the gene matches: 7. The CDR3 runs 15 residues.

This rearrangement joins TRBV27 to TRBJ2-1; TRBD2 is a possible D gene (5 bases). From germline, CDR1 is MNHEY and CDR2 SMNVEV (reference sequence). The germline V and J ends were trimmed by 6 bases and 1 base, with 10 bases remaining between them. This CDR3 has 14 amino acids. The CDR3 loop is CASSLSGSYNEQFF. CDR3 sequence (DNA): TGTGCCAGCAGCCTCTCGGGGTCCTACAATGAGCAGTTCTTC.

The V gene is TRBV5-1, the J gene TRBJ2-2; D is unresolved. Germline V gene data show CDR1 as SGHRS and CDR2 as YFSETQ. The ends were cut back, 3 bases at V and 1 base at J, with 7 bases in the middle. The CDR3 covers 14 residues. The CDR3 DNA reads TGCGCCAGCAGCTGGGCTGAGAACACCGGGGAGCTGTTTTTT. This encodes CASSWAENTGELFF.

The CDR3, as DNA: TGTGCCAGCAGCACCCGCGGAACTCCCAACTATGGCTACACCTTC. Its translation: CASSTRGTPNYGYTF. The chain uses TRBV7-2 and TRBJ1-2, with D hard to call. Trimming cost V 5 bases and J 2 bases, with 15 bases left between them. CDR3 size: 15 residues. Germline V CDR1 and CDR2: SGHTA, FQGNSA.

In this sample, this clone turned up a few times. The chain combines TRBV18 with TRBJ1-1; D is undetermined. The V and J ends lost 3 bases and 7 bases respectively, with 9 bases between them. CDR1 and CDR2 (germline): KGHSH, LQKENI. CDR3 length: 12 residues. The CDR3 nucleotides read TGTGCCAGCTCACCTCGGGAGTTTGAAGCTTTCTTT. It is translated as CASSPREFEAFF.